A selection of T cell receptor beta chains follows, all from one sample in a study of patients and donors after allogeneic stem cell transplantation. TCRdb called the RT-PCR reads again in MiXCR, with one record for every CDR3 protein. The profile shows a few hundred thousand distinct CDR3 sequences, about 37% of them singletons. The sample comprised blood, either unsorted or a sorted T cell fraction (not recorded which). Receptors were obtained from a human donor who was either an allogeneic HSCT recipient or a stem cell or donor lymphocyte infusion donor (not recorded which). It is not recorded whose cells these are; they may come from a transplant donor. Both conserved end residues are part of each CDR3. A D gene is named only where the DNA matches it firmly. The size field is filled for only some rows; it gives once, few, many or a size class.

cdr3_nt: TGTGCCAGCACCGACACAGGGGGTTTCAATCAGCCCCAGCATTTT; cdr3_aa: CASTDTGGFNQPQHF; j_call: TRBJ1-5; d_call: TRBD1; v_call: TRBV12-3/TRBV12-4; clone_size: few
cdr3_nt: TGCGCCAGCAGCCGGAGATCTGACAGGAACAAAGAAAAACTGTTTTTT; cdr3_aa: CASSRRSDRNKEKLFF; j_call: TRBJ1-4; d_call: NA; v_call: TRBV4-3; clone_size: NA
cdr3_nt: TGTGCCAGCAGCACGGGCCGATACAATGAGCAGTTCTTC; cdr3_aa: CASSTGRYNEQFF; j_call: TRBJ2-1; d_call: NA; v_call: TRBV7-2; clone_size: NA
cdr3_nt: TGTGCCAGCAGCCTTAGCGCGTTCCAAGAGACCCAGTACTTC; cdr3_aa: CASSLSAFQETQYF; j_call: TRBJ2-5; d_call: NA; v_call: TRBV6-5; clone_size: NA
cdr3_nt: TGCAGCGTTTTATCCAGGTCTGGCTACGAGCAGTACTTC; cdr3_aa: CSVLSRSGYEQYF; j_call: TRBJ2-7; d_call: NA; v_call: TRBV29-1; clone_size: NA
cdr3_nt: TGCGCCGGCAGGAGCTACAGGGATAGCAATCAGCCCCAGCATTTT; cdr3_aa: CAGRSYRDSNQPQHF; j_call: TRBJ1-5; d_call: NA; v_call: TRBV4-1; clone_size: once
cdr3_nt: TGTGCCAGCAGTGTCCTGGGGGGCGGGCAGCCCCAGCATTTT; cdr3_aa: CASSVLGGGQPQHF; j_call: TRBJ1-5; d_call: NA; v_call: TRBV28; clone_size: NA
cdr3_nt: TGTGCCAGCAGTCAACCAGGGCTAGGCTACACCTTC; cdr3_aa: CASSQPGLGYTF; j_call: TRBJ1-2; d_call: NA; v_call: TRBV28; clone_size: few
cdr3_nt: TGTGCCAGCAGTTACGGGACTCAGCCCCAGCATTTT; cdr3_aa: CASSYGTQPQHF; j_call: TRBJ1-5; d_call: NA; v_call: TRBV6-2/TRBV6-3; clone_size: NA
cdr3_nt: TGTGCCACCCATCCCGGGCTGGGAAACACCATATATTTT; cdr3_aa: CATHPGLGNTIYF; j_call: TRBJ1-3; d_call: NA; v_call: TRBV10-3; clone_size: NA
cdr3_nt: TGTGCCAGCAGTGAATACGGACTAGCGGCGAACACCGGGGAGCTGTTTTTT; cdr3_aa: CASSEYGLAANTGELFF; j_call: TRBJ2-2; d_call: TRBD2; v_call: TRBV25-1; clone_size: few
cdr3_nt: TGTGCCAGCAGCGAGCCGAACGTTAATGAGCAGTTCTTC; cdr3_aa: CASSEPNVNEQFF; j_call: TRBJ2-1; d_call: NA; v_call: TRBV9; clone_size: NA
cdr3_nt: TGTGCCAGCAGCTATAGTTCGGCGGTAAATTCACCCCTCCACTTT; cdr3_aa: CASSYSSAVNSPLHF; j_call: TRBJ1-6; d_call: NA; v_call: TRBV11-1; clone_size: NA
cdr3_nt: TGTGCCAGCAGTTTTAATGCGGGGGGCTACACCTTC; cdr3_aa: CASSFNAGGYTF; j_call: TRBJ1-2; d_call: NA; v_call: TRBV12-3/TRBV12-4; clone_size: NA
cdr3_nt: TGTGCCAGCAGTGGTAGCGGAATGATAGATACGCAGTATTTT; cdr3_aa: CASSGSGMIDTQYF; j_call: TRBJ2-3; d_call: NA; v_call: TRBV12-3/TRBV12-4; clone_size: NA
cdr3_nt: TGCGCCAGCAGCCAGACAGGTTCCCAAGAGACCCAGTACTTC; cdr3_aa: CASSQTGSQETQYF; j_call: TRBJ2-5; d_call: NA; v_call: TRBV5-1; clone_size: NA
cdr3_nt: TGTGCCAGCAGCTTGAGAAACTCCTACGAGCAGTACTTC; cdr3_aa: CASSLRNSYEQYF; j_call: TRBJ2-7; d_call: NA; v_call: TRBV5-5; clone_size: few
cdr3_nt: TGTGCCAGCAGCCAAGCGGGGACTAGAACAAATTACAATGAGCAGTTCTTC; cdr3_aa: CASSQAGTRTNYNEQFF; j_call: TRBJ2-1; d_call: TRBD2; v_call: TRBV4-2; clone_size: NA
cdr3_nt: TGTGCCATCAGTGAGTCGACAGGGCGGCCATATGGCTACACCTTC; cdr3_aa: CAISESTGRPYGYTF; j_call: TRBJ1-2; d_call: TRBD1; v_call: TRBV10-3; clone_size: NA
cdr3_nt: TGCAGTGCTCCTACCGACGACAGGGCCAGCACAGATACGCAGTATTTT; cdr3_aa: CSAPTDDRASTDTQYF; j_call: TRBJ2-3; d_call: TRBD1; v_call: TRBV20-1; clone_size: NA
cdr3_nt: TGCAGCGTTGGCCTAAATACTCTCGGGGCTTTCTTT; cdr3_aa: CSVGLNTLGAFF; j_call: TRBJ1-1; d_call: NA; v_call: TRBV29-1; clone_size: NA
cdr3_nt: TGTGCCAGCAGCTTCCAGAAATCCAGTCAGCCCCAGCATTTT; cdr3_aa: CASSFQKSSQPQHF; j_call: TRBJ1-5; d_call: NA; v_call: TRBV7-8; clone_size: NA
cdr3_nt: TGTGCCAGCAGTTTAGTTCCGGCTAACTATGGCTACACCTTC; cdr3_aa: CASSLVPANYGYTF; j_call: TRBJ1-2; d_call: NA; v_call: TRBV12-3/TRBV12-4; clone_size: NA
cdr3_nt: TGTGCCAGCAGTTCTCGCGGGGAGGTTTCCTACGAGCAGTACTTC; cdr3_aa: CASSSRGEVSYEQYF; j_call: TRBJ2-7; d_call: NA; v_call: TRBV28; clone_size: NA
cdr3_nt: TGTGCCAGCAGACGACAGGGAGAAGCTTTCTTT; cdr3_aa: CASRRQGEAFF; j_call: TRBJ1-1; d_call: TRBD1; v_call: TRBV12-3/TRBV12-4; clone_size: NA
cdr3_nt: TGTGCCAGCAGTTTGGGGCCAGGGCTAGCTTTCTTT; cdr3_aa: CASSLGPGLAFF; j_call: TRBJ1-1; d_call: NA; v_call: TRBV12-3/TRBV12-4; clone_size: few
cdr3_nt: TGCGCCAGCAGCTACCGGGACACCTACTATGGCTACACCTTC; cdr3_aa: CASSYRDTYYGYTF; j_call: TRBJ1-2; d_call: NA; v_call: TRBV5-1; clone_size: NA
cdr3_nt: TGCGCCAGCAGCGATCCGACAGGCACAGATACGCAGTATTTT; cdr3_aa: CASSDPTGTDTQYF; j_call: TRBJ2-3; d_call: NA; v_call: TRBV5-1; clone_size: few
cdr3_nt: TGTGCCAGCTTCCGGGACTACAGCACAGATACGCAGTATTTT; cdr3_aa: CASFRDYSTDTQYF; j_call: TRBJ2-3; d_call: TRBD2; v_call: TRBV18; clone_size: once
cdr3_nt: TGCGCCAGCAGCGTAGGGGCGTATGCTAATGAAAAACTGTTTTTT; cdr3_aa: CASSVGAYANEKLFF; j_call: TRBJ1-4; d_call: NA; v_call: TRBV5-1; clone_size: few
cdr3_nt: TGTGCCAGCAGCCGAGGCCCAATGGTTACCTTC; cdr3_aa: CASSRGPMVTF; j_call: TRBJ1-2; d_call: NA; v_call: TRBV11-2; clone_size: few
cdr3_nt: TGCGCCAGCAGCTTGACCCCCGCTCTGACAGGGCGCCACGAGCAGTACTTC; cdr3_aa: CASSLTPALTGRHEQYF; j_call: TRBJ2-7; d_call: TRBD1; v_call: TRBV5-1; clone_size: NA
cdr3_nt: TGCAGTGCTAGAGAGGGGGGAGGGAATTCACCCCTCCACTTT; cdr3_aa: CSAREGGGNSPLHF; j_call: TRBJ1-6; d_call: NA; v_call: TRBV20-1; clone_size: few
cdr3_nt: TGCAGTGCTGACCAGGGTTTTCGGGTGGGTGAAAAACTGTTTTTT; cdr3_aa: CSADQGFRVGEKLFF; j_call: TRBJ1-4; d_call: NA; v_call: TRBV20-1; clone_size: few
cdr3_nt: TGCGCCAGCAGCTCCCTGGACAGCCAGGCCTACGAGCAGTACTTC; cdr3_aa: CASSSLDSQAYEQYF; j_call: TRBJ2-7; d_call: NA; v_call: TRBV5-1; clone_size: NA
cdr3_nt: TGCAGTGCTAGAGATCCGTGGCAGGGCCTTTTTAGCAATCAGCCCCAGCATTTT; cdr3_aa: CSARDPWQGLFSNQPQHF; j_call: TRBJ1-5; d_call: NA; v_call: TRBV20-1; clone_size: few
cdr3_nt: TGTGCCAGCAGCTTACGTACGAACACTGAAGCTTTCTTT; cdr3_aa: CASSLRTNTEAFF; j_call: TRBJ1-1; d_call: NA; v_call: TRBV7-2; clone_size: NA
cdr3_nt: TGTGCCACCAGTGATTCTGGGAGGATGAACACTGAAGCTTTCTTT; cdr3_aa: CATSDSGRMNTEAFF; j_call: TRBJ1-1; d_call: NA; v_call: TRBV24-1; clone_size: few
cdr3_nt: TGTGCCAGCAGCCACGAATGGACTAGTTCGGCTGGCTACACCTTC; cdr3_aa: CASSHEWTSSAGYTF; j_call: TRBJ1-2; d_call: NA; v_call: TRBV3-1; clone_size: NA
cdr3_nt: TGTGCCAGCTCCCACAAGAGCTCCTACGAGCAGTACTTC; cdr3_aa: CASSHKSSYEQYF; j_call: TRBJ2-7; d_call: NA; v_call: TRBV27; clone_size: NA
cdr3_nt: TGCGCCAGCAGCCAAGATCCGGGAGGGGCTGAAGGGGCTTTCTTT; cdr3_aa: CASSQDPGGAEGAFF; j_call: TRBJ1-1; d_call: NA; v_call: TRBV4-1; clone_size: NA
cdr3_nt: TGTGCCAGCAGTTCCAACTTGGATGGCTACACCTTC; cdr3_aa: CASSSNLDGYTF; j_call: TRBJ1-2; d_call: NA; v_call: TRBV27; clone_size: NA
cdr3_nt: TGTGCCAGCAGCAATGACAGGAACTATGGCTACACCTTC; cdr3_aa: CASSNDRNYGYTF; j_call: TRBJ1-2; d_call: NA; v_call: TRBV7-2; clone_size: once
cdr3_nt: TGTGCCAGCAGTCCGGGACAGTACTATGGCTACACCTTC; cdr3_aa: CASSPGQYYGYTF; j_call: TRBJ1-2; d_call: TRBD1; v_call: TRBV6-6; clone_size: few
cdr3_nt: TGTGCCAGTAGTATATATCGGGCATTGGACACTGAAGCTTTCTTT; cdr3_aa: CASSIYRALDTEAFF; j_call: TRBJ1-1; d_call: NA; v_call: TRBV19; clone_size: once
cdr3_nt: TGTGCCAGCAGCCCGACAGGGGTCACAGATACGCAGTATTTT; cdr3_aa: CASSPTGVTDTQYF; j_call: TRBJ2-3; d_call: TRBD1; v_call: TRBV12-3/TRBV12-4; clone_size: NA
cdr3_nt: TGTGCCAGCAGTGACAGATACTCTGGAAACACCATATATTTT; cdr3_aa: CASSDRYSGNTIYF; j_call: TRBJ1-3; d_call: NA; v_call: TRBV27; clone_size: NA
cdr3_nt: TGTGCCAGCAGCCAAGATTACCGGGGACTTAATCAGCCCCAGCATTTT; cdr3_aa: CASSQDYRGLNQPQHF; j_call: TRBJ1-5; d_call: NA; v_call: TRBV3-1; clone_size: NA
cdr3_nt: TGTGCCATCAGTGAACCTCTAAGGGCCGAGCAGTACTTC; cdr3_aa: CAISEPLRAEQYF; j_call: TRBJ2-7; d_call: NA; v_call: TRBV10-3; clone_size: NA
cdr3_nt: TGTGCCAGCAGTTACAGGGGGCCTGGCTACACCTTC; cdr3_aa: CASSYRGPGYTF; j_call: TRBJ1-2; d_call: TRBD1; v_call: TRBV12-3/TRBV12-4; clone_size: NA
cdr3_nt: TGTGCCAGCAGCCTCGGCGGTAGAAGAACCAAAAACATTCAGTACTTC; cdr3_aa: CASSLGGRRTKNIQYF; j_call: TRBJ2-4; d_call: NA; v_call: TRBV7-9; clone_size: NA
cdr3_nt: TGCGCCAGCAGCCAAGATGCGGCAGTTACCTACGAGCAGTACTTC; cdr3_aa: CASSQDAAVTYEQYF; j_call: TRBJ2-7; d_call: NA; v_call: TRBV4-3; clone_size: once
cdr3_nt: TGTGCCATCAGTGAGAATCCCGGGACAGCGAACACTGAAGCTTTCTTT; cdr3_aa: CAISENPGTANTEAFF; j_call: TRBJ1-1; d_call: TRBD1; v_call: TRBV10-3; clone_size: few
cdr3_nt: TGTGCCAGCAGCACCTACCCGGGCGGGGAGAAAGGCTACACCTTC; cdr3_aa: CASSTYPGGEKGYTF; j_call: TRBJ1-2; d_call: NA; v_call: TRBV7-2; clone_size: NA
cdr3_nt: TGCAGTGCCACGGGACTAGCGGGTAATGAGCAGTTCTTC; cdr3_aa: CSATGLAGNEQFF; j_call: TRBJ2-1; d_call: TRBD2; v_call: TRBV20-1; clone_size: NA